This TCR beta chain was found in a study of shared clonotypes between healthy human individuals. A remark on this clone: Being one base from a much bigger clone, this may be a read error. This same CDR3 is encoded by further DNA sequences in the sample.

The method was immunoSEQ multiplex PCR; TCRdb's version includes in-frame clones alone and lacks a portion of them. The profile shows some 470,000 clones, over 65% of them singletons. All of the donors resided in Nashville, Tennessee, and each was a Caucasian adult. Sequences were obtained from PBMCs. This sequence was found in a woman between 40 and 55 years old in good health. Some clones in this sample may be carry-over from other donors' samples.

CDR3: CASSLVGNQPQHF. Written as DNA, the CDR3 is TGCGCCAGCAGCTTGGTGGGGAATCAGCCCCAGCATTTT. The rearrangement uses TRBV5-1 and TRBJ1-5; the D is unclear. The CDR3 runs 13 residues. Germline CDR1 and CDR2: SGHRS and YFSETQ. Trimming pared 0 bases from V and 4 bases from J, leaving 5 bases between.